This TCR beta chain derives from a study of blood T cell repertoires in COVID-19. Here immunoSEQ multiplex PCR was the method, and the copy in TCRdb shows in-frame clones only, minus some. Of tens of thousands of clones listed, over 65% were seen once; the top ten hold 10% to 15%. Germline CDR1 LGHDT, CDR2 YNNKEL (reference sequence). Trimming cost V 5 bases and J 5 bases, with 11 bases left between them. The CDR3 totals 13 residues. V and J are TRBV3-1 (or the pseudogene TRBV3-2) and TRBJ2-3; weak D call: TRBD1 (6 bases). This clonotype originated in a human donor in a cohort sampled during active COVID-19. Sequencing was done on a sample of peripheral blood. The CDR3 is CASSGRGRDTQYF. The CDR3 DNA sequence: TGTGCCAGCAGCGGCAGGGGAAGAGATACGCAGTATTTT.